This T cell receptor (beta chain) was recovered during a study of blood T cells in healthy people across ages. The CDR3 spans 14 residues. V was pared by 6 bases and J by 2 bases, with 8 bases between. CDR1 is SNHLY and CDR2 is FYNNEI in the germline V gene. In terms of origin and age, donors were healthy Caucasian individuals from Russia aged about 6 to 100. A second about 7 to 12 cycle PCR used barcoded and J-beta primers. TCRdb ran MiXCR on the 5' RACE reads and lists one entry per CDR3 protein. The sample consists of about 640,000 distinct CDR3 sequences, approximately 40% of them appearing once. Sequencing was carried out using blood. The J gene is TRBJ2-6, the V gene TRBV2; D not certain. This TCR was recovered from a man older than 75 in good health. This CDR3 is CASSPGPGANVLTF. The CDR3 DNA reads TGTGCCAGCAGCCCCGGGCCTGGGGCCAACGTCCTGACTTTC. Using reference TRBV2 and TRBJ2-6 for the parts outside the CDR3, the full variable domain is EPEVTQTPSHQVTQMGQEVILRCVPISNHLYFYWYRQILGQKVEFLVSFYNNEISEKSEIFDDQFSVERPDGSNFTLKIRSTKLEDSAMYFCASSPGPGANVLTFGAGSRLTVL.